This T cell receptor (beta chain) is drawn from a study of cytomegalovirus exposure and HLA in healthy donors. A remark on this clone: What it recognizes is unknown.

The study ran its PCR with 60 Vbeta and 13 Jbeta primers. Authors' processing steps: Roughly 80 million unique TCR beta chains, roughly 10 million shared, were counted in a later analysis. Clones were read by immunoSEQ multiplex PCR, and TCRdb kept only the in-frame ones, dropping some. For V, J and clone size, that table is used; D and trimming come from the DNA. The table includes 120,000 to 150,000 clones, about 77% detected once. Study-level points and caveats: Cytomegalovirus association was assigned to about 150 TCR beta chains.

The origin of this receptor is a female donor in good health and CMV-seronegative. Sequences were obtained from PBMCs.

The CDR3 spells CASSIRQNTEAFF. The CDR3 DNA follows: TGTGCCAGCAGCATAAGACAGAACACTGAAGCTTTCTTT. This sequence joins TRBV9 and TRBJ1-1; D remains ambiguous. V gave up 4 bases and J gave up 1 base, with 8 bases separating them. The CDR3 extends over 13 amino acids. Germline lookup yields CDR1 SGDLS and CDR2 YYNGEE.